The rows below give T cell receptor beta chains drawn from one sample of a study of shared clonotypes between healthy human individuals. Here immunoSEQ multiplex PCR was the method, and the copy in TCRdb shows in-frame clones only, minus some. This sample has 1.5 million to 2.5 million clones; roughly 94% occur once, and the top ten carry around 1%. Sequenced sample: naive CD8+ T cells sorted from blood. All receptors come from a man between 18 and 35 years old in good health. CDR3s include the opening cysteine and the closing phenylalanine or tryptophan. Clone size is given for some rows only: seen once, a few or many times, or a class if the clone is expanded.

abundance	v_gene	CDR3aa
-	TRBV13	CASSTLAGSDNEQFF
-	TRBV7-8	CASSDPWRSGETQYF
-	TRBV5-1	CASSSGPLTEAFF
-	TRBV6-1	CASSEAPGHLGEKLFF
-	TRBV7-6	CASSSERAGGVTQYF
-	TRBV5-8	CASSLVTYNEQFF
-	TRBV5-6	CASSLVVHEQFF
-	TRBV15	CATSRTGMNTEAFF
-	TRBV19	CASRWGSMNTEAFF
-	TRBV7-6	CASSIRTSGIHEQFF
-	TRBV7-8	CASSLALAGPYNEQFF
few	TRBV7-8	CASSLAPEGHNSPLHF
-	TRBV7-8	CASSAEREQYF
-	TRBV9	CASSVGGAYYGYTF